Below, 10 T cell receptor beta chains from the same sample are listed, as sequenced in a study of shared clonotypes between healthy human individuals. Repertoires were generated with immunoSEQ multiplex PCR, while TCRdb's copy carries only in-frame clones and drops some. The sample includes 600,000 or so clones, 95% to 98% of them seen just once. Positively selected for CCR7, the CD45RO-negative cells used as naive CD8 cells excluded terminally differentiated effector memory CD45RA+ cells. The material sequenced was naive CD8+ T cells sorted from blood. Receptors originate from a man aged 30 to 45 in good health.

The rearrangement links TRBV12-2 to TRBJ2-1; the D call of TRBD2 is as the table states it, not checked on the DNA. TRBV12-2 is an annotated pseudogene. The CDR3 has 16 amino acids. Here the CDR3 DNA reads TGTGCAAGTCGCTTCCTTTCTAGCGGGACGTCTAATGAGCAGTTCTTC. Residues: CASRFLSSGTSNEQFF.

The V and J genes are TRBV27 and TRBJ2-7; D uncertain. V was pared by 4 bases and J by 3 bases, with 13 bases between. Germline CDR1 reads MNHEY; CDR2 reads SMNVEV (reference sequence). This CDR3 has 14 residues. This chain's CDR3 is CASSSYLVFYEQYF. DNA of the CDR3: TGTGCCAGCAGTTCATACCTAGTGTTCTACGAGCAGTACTTC.

V and J are TRBV7-8 and TRBJ2-3; the D call may be TRBD1 or TRBD2 (5 bases each). The CDR3 spans 13 residues. The germline V gene has CDR1 SGHVS and CDR2 FQNEAQ. The ends were cut back, 9 bases at V and 1 base at J, with 11 bases in the middle. The CDR3 DNA is TGTGCCAGTCTCCTGGGGGGCACAGATACGCAGTATTTT. Encoded protein: CASLLGGTDTQYF.

The chain links TRBV10-2 to TRBJ2-1; 8 bases map to TRBD1. Germline assignment: CDR1 WSHSY and CDR2 SAAADI. V was pared by 4 bases and J by 10 bases, with 6 bases of the junction left unmatched. The length of the CDR3 is 13 residues. CDR3 coding DNA: TGCGCCAGCAGTGTCATACAGGGGGACGAGCAGTTCTTC. This sequence encodes CASSVIQGDEQFF.

This CDR3 is CASRSRLAGEGYNEQFF. CDR3 nucleotides: TGTGCCAGCAGATCAAGACTAGCGGGAGAAGGCTACAATGAGCAGTTCTTC. This chain connects TRBV2 to TRBJ2-1, with 12 bases fitting TRBD2. Trimming cost V 6 bases and J 3 bases; bases outside gene matches: 9. This CDR3 has 17 residues. Germline V gives CDR1 SNHLY, CDR2 FYNNEI.

The chain uses TRBV5-1 and TRBJ2-7, with TRBD1 matching over 8 bases. Germline-derived CDR1 and CDR2 are SGHRS and YFSETQ. The CDR3 spans 14 residues. The junction had 6 bases not matched to a gene; V was cut back by 4 bases and J by 3 bases. The CDR3 DNA reads TGCGCCAGCAGCGCCGGACAGGGATACTACGAGCAGTACTTC. The encoded protein is CASSAGQGYYEQYF. Combining the CDR3 with reference TRBV5-1 and TRBJ2-7 gives the whole variable domain KAGVTQTPRYLIKTRGQQVTLSCSPISGHRSVSWYQQTPGQGLQFLFEYFSETQRNKGNFPGRFSGRQFSNSRSEMNVSTLELGDSALYLCASSAGQGYYEQYFGPGTRLTVT.

The chain links TRBV29-1 to TRBJ2-5; 11 nucleotides align to TRBD2. The CDR3 extends over 14 amino acids. Germline assignment: CDR1 SQVTM and CDR2 ANQGSEA. J was trimmed by 4 bases and V by 8 bases; bases with no gene match: 9. CDR3 DNA: TGCAGCACGGAACTAGCGGGAGCAGGAGAGACCCAGTACTTC. This codes for CSTELAGAGETQYF.

The chain carries TRBV27 and TRBJ2-5, with 7 bases that match TRBD1. Trimming at V came to 3 bases and at J to 1 base, leaving 5 bases not matched to a gene. This CDR3 is built from 15 residues. From germline, CDR1 is MNHEY and CDR2 SMNVEV (reference sequence). The CDR3 loop is CASSFERDSQETQYF. In nucleotides, the CDR3 is TGTGCCAGCAGTTTTGAGAGGGACAGCCAAGAGACCCAGTACTTC.

CDR3 sequence reads: CASSLAPDSSAGNQETQYF. The CDR3, as DNA: TGTGCCAGCAGCTTAGCCCCGGACAGCTCAGCTGGAAACCAAGAGACCCAGTACTTC. This rearrangement joins TRBV11-2 to TRBJ2-5, with D maybe TRBD1 (6 bases). The ends were cut back, 1 base at V and 0 bases at J, with 21 bases in the middle. This CDR3 has 19 amino acids. Germline values: CDR1 SGHAT, CDR2 FQNNGV.

The V call is TRBV10-2, the J call TRBJ2-2; 9 positions match TRBD2. Germline V gene data show CDR1 as WSHSY and CDR2 as SAAADI. This CDR3 contains 17 residues. V shed 3 bases, J shed 1 base, and the junction held 6 bases outside the gene matches. CDR3 nucleotides: TGCGCCAGCAGTGATGGGAATAGCGGGAGGAACACCGGGGAGCTGTTTTTT. It is translated as CASSDGNSGRNTGELFF.